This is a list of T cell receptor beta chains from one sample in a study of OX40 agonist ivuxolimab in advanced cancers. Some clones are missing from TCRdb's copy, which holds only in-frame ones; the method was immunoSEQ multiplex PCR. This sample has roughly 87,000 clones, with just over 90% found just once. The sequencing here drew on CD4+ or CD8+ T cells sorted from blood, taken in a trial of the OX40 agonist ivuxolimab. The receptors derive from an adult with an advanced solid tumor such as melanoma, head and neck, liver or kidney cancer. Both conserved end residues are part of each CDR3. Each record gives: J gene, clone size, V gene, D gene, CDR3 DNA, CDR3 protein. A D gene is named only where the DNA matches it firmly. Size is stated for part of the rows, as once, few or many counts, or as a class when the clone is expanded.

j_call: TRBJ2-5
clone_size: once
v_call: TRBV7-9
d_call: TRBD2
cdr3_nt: TGTGCCAGCAGCTTAGGGGGACTAGGAGAGACCCAGTACTTC
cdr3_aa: CASSLGGLGETQYF

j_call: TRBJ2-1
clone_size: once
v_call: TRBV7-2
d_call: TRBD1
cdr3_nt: TGTGCCAGCACCCCACAGGGGGCTCGCAATGAGCAGTTCTTC
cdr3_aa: CASTPQGARNEQFF

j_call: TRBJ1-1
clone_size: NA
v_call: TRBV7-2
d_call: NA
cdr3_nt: TGTGCCAGCAGCTTGGGCGGACGGTCCATGAACACTGAAGCTTTCTTT
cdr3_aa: CASSLGGRSMNTEAFF

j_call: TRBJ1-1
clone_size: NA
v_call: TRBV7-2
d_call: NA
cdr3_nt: TGTGCCAGCAGCCCCTCGACGGCGAACACTGAAGCTTTCTTT
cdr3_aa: CASSPSTANTEAFF

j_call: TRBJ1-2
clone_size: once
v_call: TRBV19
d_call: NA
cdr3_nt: TGTGCCAGTAGTGCACAGGCTAACTATGGCTACACCTTC
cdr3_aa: CASSAQANYGYTF

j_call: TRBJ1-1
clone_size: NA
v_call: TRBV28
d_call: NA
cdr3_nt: TGTGCCAGCAGTTTCAACACTGAAGCTTTCTTT
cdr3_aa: CASSFNTEAFF

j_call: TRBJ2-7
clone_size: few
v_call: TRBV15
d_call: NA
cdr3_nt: TGTGCCACCAGCAGAGATCCAGGCGTTGGGTTCGAGCAGTACTTC
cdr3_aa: CATSRDPGVGFEQYF

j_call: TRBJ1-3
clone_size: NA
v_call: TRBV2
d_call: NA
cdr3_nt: TGTGCCAGCAGTGCCAGGACAGTATTCTCTGGAAACACCATATATTTT
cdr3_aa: CASSARTVFSGNTIYF

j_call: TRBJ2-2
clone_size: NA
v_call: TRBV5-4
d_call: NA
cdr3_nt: TGTGCCAGCAGCTTGACCCAGAAGCGCGGGGAGCTGTTTTTT
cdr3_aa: CASSLTQKRGELFF

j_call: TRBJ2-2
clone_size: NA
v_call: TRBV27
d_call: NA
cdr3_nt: TGTGCCAGGTTCCCCCCCCCTACAGGTTTATCGAACACCGGGGAGCTGTTTTTT
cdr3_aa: CARFPPPTGLSNTGELFF

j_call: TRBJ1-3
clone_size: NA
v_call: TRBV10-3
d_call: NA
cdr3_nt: TGTGCCATCAGACAGGGTTTGGGAAACACCATATATTTT
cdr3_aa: CAIRQGLGNTIYF

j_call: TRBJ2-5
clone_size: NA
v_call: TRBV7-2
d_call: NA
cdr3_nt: TGTGCCAGCAGCCCAAGAAGCGAAGAGACCCAGTACTTC
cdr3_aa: CASSPRSEETQYF

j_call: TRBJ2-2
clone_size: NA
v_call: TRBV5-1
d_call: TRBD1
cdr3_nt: TGCGCCAGCAGCGTTGGACAGGGGGCAGGTACCGGGGAGCTGTTTTTT
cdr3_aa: CASSVGQGAGTGELFF

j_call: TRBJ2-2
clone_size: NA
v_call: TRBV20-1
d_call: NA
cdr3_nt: TGCAGTGCTAGCATCCCCGGGGAGCTGTTTTTT
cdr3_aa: CSASIPGELFF

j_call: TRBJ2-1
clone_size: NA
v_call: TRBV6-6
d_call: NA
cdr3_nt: TGTGCCAGCACCCCCAACCGGGTCGGTCCCATCGATGAGCAGTTCTTC
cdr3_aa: CASTPNRVGPIDEQFF

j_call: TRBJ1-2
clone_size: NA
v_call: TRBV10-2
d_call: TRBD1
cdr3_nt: TGCGCCAGCAGTTACAGCGGGACAGGAGTTTATGGCTACACCTTC
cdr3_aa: CASSYSGTGVYGYTF

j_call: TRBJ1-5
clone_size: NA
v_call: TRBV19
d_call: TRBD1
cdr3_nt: TGTGCCAGTAGTATCGAATTAGGGACAGGGCTTAGCAATCAGCCCCAGCATTTT
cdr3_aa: CASSIELGTGLSNQPQHF

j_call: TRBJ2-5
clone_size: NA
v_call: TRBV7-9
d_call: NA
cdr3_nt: TGTGCCAGCAGCCTACTGAGTCTTGAGACCCAGTACTTC
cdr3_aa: CASSLLSLETQYF

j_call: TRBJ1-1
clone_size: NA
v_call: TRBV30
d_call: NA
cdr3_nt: TGTGCCTGGAGTGTAAGGGGTTCGTCTGTTAAACTTAACACTGAAGCTTTCTTT
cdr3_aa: CAWSVRGSSVKLNTEAFF

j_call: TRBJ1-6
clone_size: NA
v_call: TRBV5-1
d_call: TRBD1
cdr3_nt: TGCGCCAGCAGCTGGGCAGGGGGCGCTGATTCACCCCTCCACTTT
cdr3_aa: CASSWAGGADSPLHF

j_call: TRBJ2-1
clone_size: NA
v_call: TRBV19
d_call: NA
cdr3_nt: TGTGCCAGTAGTATGGGCCGGAGGGGGGATGAGCAGTTCTTC
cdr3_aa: CASSMGRRGDEQFF

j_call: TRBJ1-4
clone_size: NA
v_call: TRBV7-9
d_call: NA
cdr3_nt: TGTGCCAGCAGCTTAGCTAGGGTTAACTCCGAAAAACTGTTTTTT
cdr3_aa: CASSLARVNSEKLFF

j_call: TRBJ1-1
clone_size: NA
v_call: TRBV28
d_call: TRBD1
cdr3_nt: TGTGCCAGCAGTAAAGGACAGGGGATAACTGAAGCTTTCTTT
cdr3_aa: CASSKGQGITEAFF

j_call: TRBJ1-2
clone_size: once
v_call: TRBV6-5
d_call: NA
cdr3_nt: TGTGCCAGCACAGCAGCAAGGAGCGGCTACACCTTC
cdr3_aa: CASTAARSGYTF

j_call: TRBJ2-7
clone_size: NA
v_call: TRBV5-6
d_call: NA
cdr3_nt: TGTGCCAGCAGTGCACGGAGCTCCTACGAGCAGTACTTC
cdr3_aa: CASSARSSYEQYF

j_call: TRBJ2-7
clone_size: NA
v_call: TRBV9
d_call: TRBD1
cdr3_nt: TGTGCCAGCAGCGTAGATCAGGCGGGACAGGGTGGCGAGCAGTACTTC
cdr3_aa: CASSVDQAGQGGEQYF

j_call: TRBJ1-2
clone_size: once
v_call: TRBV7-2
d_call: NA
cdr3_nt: TGTGCCAGCAGCCCCATGAGGGGTGCCGGGGATGGCTACACCTTC
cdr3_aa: CASSPMRGAGDGYTF

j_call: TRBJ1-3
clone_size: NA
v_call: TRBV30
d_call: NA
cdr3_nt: TGTGCCTGGAGTGGCACGGGGGGAAACACCATATATTTT
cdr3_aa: CAWSGTGGNTIYF

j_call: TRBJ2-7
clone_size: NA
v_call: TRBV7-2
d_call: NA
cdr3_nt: TGTGCCAGCAGCTTAGTTGAGGGGCGCTACGAGCAGTACTTC
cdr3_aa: CASSLVEGRYEQYF

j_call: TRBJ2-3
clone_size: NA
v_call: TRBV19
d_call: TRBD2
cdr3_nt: TGTGCCAGTAGCCCCGCGAGGACTAGCGAAGGCGGATATACGCAGTATTTT
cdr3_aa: CASSPARTSEGGYTQYF

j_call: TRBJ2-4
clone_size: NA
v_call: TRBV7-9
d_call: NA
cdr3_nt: TGTGCCAGCAGCTTAGGGGTAGCCAAAAACATTCAGTACTTC
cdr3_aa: CASSLGVAKNIQYF

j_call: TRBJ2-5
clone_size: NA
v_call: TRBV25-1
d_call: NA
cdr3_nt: TGTGCCAGCAGTCTGGTGGGGTTCCAAGAGACCCAGTACTTC
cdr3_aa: CASSLVGFQETQYF

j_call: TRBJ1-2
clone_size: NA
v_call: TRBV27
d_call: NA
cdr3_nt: TGTGCCAGCAGTCGACAGGCCTATAACTATGGCTACACCTTC
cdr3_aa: CASSRQAYNYGYTF

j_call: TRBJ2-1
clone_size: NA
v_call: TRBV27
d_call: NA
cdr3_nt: TGTGCCAGCAGCCACTACCACTACAATGAGCAGTTCTTC
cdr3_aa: CASSHYHYNEQFF

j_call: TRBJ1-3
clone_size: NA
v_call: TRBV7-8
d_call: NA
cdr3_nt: TGTGCCAGCAGCTGGGCACGGGAGTCTGGAAACACCATATATTTT
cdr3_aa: CASSWARESGNTIYF

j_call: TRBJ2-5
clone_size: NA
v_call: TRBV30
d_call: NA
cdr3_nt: TGTGCCTGGAGTGGCGGGCTCCAAGAGACCCAGTACTTC
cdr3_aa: CAWSGGLQETQYF

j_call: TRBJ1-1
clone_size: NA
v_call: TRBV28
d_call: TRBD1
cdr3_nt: TGTGCCAGCAGTAGGACAGGGGAAAAAGCTTTCTTT
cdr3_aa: CASSRTGEKAFF

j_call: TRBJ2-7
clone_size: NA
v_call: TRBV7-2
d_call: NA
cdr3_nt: TGTGCCAGCAGCCCCACCGGATCCCTCTACGAGCAGTACTTC
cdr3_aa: CASSPTGSLYEQYF

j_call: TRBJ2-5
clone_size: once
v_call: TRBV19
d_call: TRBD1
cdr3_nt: TGTGCCAGTAGCCAGGGGACAGGGAACCAAGAGACCCAGTACTTC
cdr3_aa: CASSQGTGNQETQYF

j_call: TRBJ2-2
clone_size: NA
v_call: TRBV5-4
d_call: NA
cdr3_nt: TGTGCCAGCAGCTTGCGGGAGTACAACACCGGGGAGCTGTTTTTT
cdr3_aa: CASSLREYNTGELFF

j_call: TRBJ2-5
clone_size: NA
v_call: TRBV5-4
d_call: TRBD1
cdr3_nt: TGTGCCAGCAGCATTGGACAGGGCCAAGAGACCCAGTACTTC
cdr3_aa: CASSIGQGQETQYF

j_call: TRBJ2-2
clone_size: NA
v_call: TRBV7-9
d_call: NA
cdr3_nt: TGTGCCAGCAGCTTACTGGTCTCGAACACCGGGGAGCTGTTTTTT
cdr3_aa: CASSLLVSNTGELFF

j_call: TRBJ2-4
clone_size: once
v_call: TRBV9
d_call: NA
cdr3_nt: TGTGCCAGCAGCGTGAGCGCGACGGTCAGCAACATTCAGTACTTC
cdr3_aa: CASSVSATVSNIQYF

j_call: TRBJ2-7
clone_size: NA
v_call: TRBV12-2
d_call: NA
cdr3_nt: TGTGCAAGTCGCTTAGTGGTCCGGACAGGGGGCAACAGGTACGAGCAGTACTTC
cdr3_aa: CASRLVVRTGGNRYEQYF

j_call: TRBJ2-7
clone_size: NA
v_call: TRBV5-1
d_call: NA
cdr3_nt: TGCGCCAGCAGCCCCGGACAGCCCGGGGGGGAGCAGTACTTC
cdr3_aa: CASSPGQPGGEQYF

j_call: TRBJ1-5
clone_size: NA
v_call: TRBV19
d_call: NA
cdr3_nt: TGTGCCAGTAGGACCGTTGGAGGGGTAGGCAATCAGCCCCAGCATTTT
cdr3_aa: CASRTVGGVGNQPQHF

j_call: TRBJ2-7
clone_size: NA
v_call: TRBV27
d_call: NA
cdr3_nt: TGTGCCAGCAGCCCCTCCGGGGGCGCGATATACGAGCAGTACTTC
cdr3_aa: CASSPSGGAIYEQYF

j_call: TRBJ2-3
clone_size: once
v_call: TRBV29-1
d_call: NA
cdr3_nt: TGCAGCGTGCTACAGGGCGGCACAGATACGCAGTATTTT
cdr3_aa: CSVLQGGTDTQYF

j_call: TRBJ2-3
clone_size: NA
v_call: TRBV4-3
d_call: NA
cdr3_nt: TGCGCCAGCAGCCAAAGGCGAGGGGCAGATACGCAGTATTTT
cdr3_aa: CASSQRRGADTQYF

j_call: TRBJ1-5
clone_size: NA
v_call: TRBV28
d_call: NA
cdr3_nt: TGTGCCAGCAGTACCACACGGAACACCCGGGCCAATCAGCCCCAGCATTTT
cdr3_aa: CASSTTRNTRANQPQHF

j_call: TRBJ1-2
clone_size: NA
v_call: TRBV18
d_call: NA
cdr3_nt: TGTGCCAGCTCACCCAAGGGGGTAGACTATGGCTACACCTTC
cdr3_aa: CASSPKGVDYGYTF

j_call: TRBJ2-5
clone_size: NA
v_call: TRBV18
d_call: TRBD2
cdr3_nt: TGTGCCAGCTCACTTTTGACGGGACTAGCGGGGGAAGAGACCCAGTACTTC
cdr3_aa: CASSLLTGLAGEETQYF

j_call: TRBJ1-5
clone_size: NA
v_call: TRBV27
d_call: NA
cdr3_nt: TGTGCCAGCAGTTTACGTGGCGTACAAAATAGCAATCAGCCCCAGCATTTT
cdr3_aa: CASSLRGVQNSNQPQHF

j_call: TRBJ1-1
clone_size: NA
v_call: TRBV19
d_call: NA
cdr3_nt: TGTGCCAGTAGGAGACTCTCAGGGAACACTGAAGCTTTCTTT
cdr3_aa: CASRRLSGNTEAFF

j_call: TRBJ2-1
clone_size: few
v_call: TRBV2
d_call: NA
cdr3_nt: TGTGCCAGCAGTGAGGGATATGAGCAGTTCTTC
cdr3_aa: CASSEGYEQFF

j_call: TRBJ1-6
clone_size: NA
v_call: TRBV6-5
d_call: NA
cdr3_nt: TGTGCCAGCAGGGACAGCTCGTCACCCCTCCACTTT
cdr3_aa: CASRDSSSPLHF

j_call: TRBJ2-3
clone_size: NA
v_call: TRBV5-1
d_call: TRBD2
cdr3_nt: TGCGCCAGCAGCTTGAATCTAGCGGGGGGGCCAGAGTCGGGAGATACGCAGTATTTT
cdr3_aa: CASSLNLAGGPESGDTQYF